A selection of T cell receptor beta chains follows, all from one sample in a study of blood T cell repertoires in COVID-19. The protocol was immunoSEQ multiplex PCR, while the TCRdb copy is restricted to in-frame clones and leaves out a portion. Of approximately 400,000 clones detected, 88% appear once; the ten largest clones hold around 13%. The sample was peripheral blood. These receptors were taken from a woman aged 45-60 years with COVID-19, enrolled during active disease. Both conserved end residues are part of each CDR3. Each record gives: V gene, J gene, CDR3 protein.

V: TRBV21-1
J: TRBJ2-7
CDR3: CASSYRDRVSYEQYF

V: TRBV5-4
J: TRBJ1-2
CDR3: CASSLAGNDYGYTF

V: TRBV30
J: TRBJ1-2
CDR3: CAWSKDTPSYTF

V: TRBV6-6
J: TRBJ1-1
CDR3: CASIPRTGRTLKLSF

V: TRBV30
J: TRBJ2-7
CDR3: CAWSFPSTPSRYF

V: TRBV11-2
J: TRBJ2-3
CDR3: CASSPQLAGGKDTQYF

V: TRBV7-2
J: TRBJ1-3
CDR3: CASSSRGGSGNTIYF

V: TRBV11-2
J: TRBJ2-3
CDR3: CASSLAPQDTQYF

V: TRBV5-6
J: TRBJ1-2
CDR3: CASSFPSHSNYGYTF

V: TRBV28
J: TRBJ1-6
CDR3: CASTDRGLNSPLHF

V: TRBV6-5
J: TRBJ1-1
CDR3: CASSPGGLGTEAFF

V: TRBV5-8
J: TRBJ2-3
CDR3: CASSLEQGITDTQYF

V: TRBV3-1/TRBV3-2
J: TRBJ1-2
CDR3: CASSQDWGSSYGYTF

V: TRBV15
J: TRBJ2-5
CDR3: CATSRERSRPPGQKGTQYF

V: TRBV19
J: TRBJ1-6
CDR3: CASSIAPNRGSYNSPLHF

V: TRBV7-6
J: TRBJ1-4
CDR3: CASSFGRGESGKLFF

V: TRBV30
J: TRBJ2-6
CDR3: CAWRSSGANVLTF